The clone carrying this TCR beta chain was detected ten times or more. The antigen is unknown. This CDR3 spans 13 amino acids. V shed 6 bases and J shed 0 bases, with 11 bases lying between them. Germline V gene sequence: CDR1 SQVTM, CDR2 ANQGSEA. Scientists made TCR beta libraries using quantitative 5'-RACE with molecular barcodes. TCRdb reprocessed the 5' RACE reads via MiXCR and lists one record per CDR3 protein. The sample has about 240,000 distinct CDR3 sequences, around 9.2% seen once; the top ten hold nearly 7%. The data stem from a study of CD8 T cells in ankylosing spondylitis. Overall study findings and caveats: Enrichment of disease-linked clones was reportedly significant in matched ankylosing spondylitis synovial fluid. What seemed typical of ankylosing spondylitis blood was a TCR beta motif built from several highly homologous variants.

The chain uses TRBV29-1 and TRBJ1-1, with D possibly TRBD1 on 5 matching bases. The material sequenced was blood, either unsorted or a sorted T cell fraction (not recorded which). This receptor was identified in a male donor with ankylosing spondylitis or in good health (not recorded which). The CDR3 sequence is CSVAQGVNTEAFF. The CDR3 DNA is TGCAGCGTGGCCCAAGGGGTGAACACTGAAGCTTTCTTT.